This T cell receptor (beta chain) is from a study of T cell responses to AZD1222 COVID-19 vaccine. Data came from immunoSEQ multiplex PCR; TCRdb stores just in-frame clones and leaves some out. The sample lists fewer than 120,000 clones, approximately 85% occurring once. This CDR3 contains 13 residues. V was pared by 4 bases and J by 6 bases, with 7 bases between. CDR1 and CDR2 (germline): LNHDA, SQIVND (reference sequence). The sequence came from an adult in good health. The chain couples TRBV19 to TRBJ1-6; D unresolved. Source: peripheral blood, taken on day 0 of AZD1222 vaccination. The CDR3 nucleotides read TGTGCCAGTAGTAGGCAGTTTAATTCACCCCTCCACTTT. Its protein product is CASSRQFNSPLHF.